These 31 T cell receptor beta chains originate from one sample sequenced in a study of blood T cell repertoires in COVID-19. Here immunoSEQ multiplex PCR was the method, and the copy in TCRdb shows in-frame clones only, minus some. The sample shows approximately 230,000 clones, 83% of them seen only once. The sample consisted of peripheral blood. The receptors stem from an elderly man with acute or convalescent COVID-19.

The chain links TRBV2 to TRBJ1-1; no firm D call. This CDR3 contains 14 residues. Trimming removed 2 bases at V and 0 bases at J, with 7 bases between. The V gene's germline CDR1 is SNHLY and CDR2 FYNNEI. The CDR3 DNA follows: TGTGCCAGCAGTGAAAGGAGGGTGAACACTGAAGCTTTCTTT. Translating it yields CASSERRVNTEAFF.

The chain uses TRBV19 and TRBJ2-5; D might be TRBD2 (6 bases). The ends were cut back, 1 base at V and 5 bases at J, with 8 bases in the middle. Germline V lookup: CDR1 LNHDA, CDR2 SQIVND (reference sequence). The CDR3 has 13 residues. CDR3 sequence reads: CASSIAGVETQYF. The CDR3 coding sequence is TGTGCCAGTAGTATAGCGGGAGTGGAGACCCAGTACTTC.

Remarks on this clone: Other DNA variants within this sample encode the same CDR3. The chain couples TRBV5-4 to TRBJ2-7, with 7 positions matching TRBD1. The V segment lost 1 base and the J segment 0 bases; nucleotides outside the gene matches: 1. The CDR3 covers 14 residues. Germline V gives CDR1 SGHNT, CDR2 YYREEE (reference sequence). The CDR3: CASSLRQGSYEQYF. The CDR3, as DNA: TGTGCCAGCAGCTTGCGACAGGGCTCCTACGAGCAGTACTTC.

In its sample, this clone was seen many times. This chain connects TRBV5-6 to TRBJ2-7; 7 nucleotides agree with TRBD1. Trimming at V came to 5 bases and at J to 6 bases, leaving 14 bases not matched to a gene. CDR1 and CDR2 (germline): SGHDT, YYEEEE. The CDR3 is made up of 15 amino acids. CDR3 sequence (DNA): TGTGCCAGCAGTTCGGTGATGGCGAGGGGGCGCGAGCAGTACTTC. Residues: CASSSVMARGREQYF.

The chain couples TRBV19 to TRBJ2-6; 8 bases line up with TRBD1. The ends lost 6 bases at V and 2 bases at J; junction bases unmatched: 3. There are 15 residues in the CDR3. Germline V gene lookup returns CDR1 LNHDA and CDR2 SQIVND (reference sequence). CDR3 in DNA: TGTGCCAGTAGCCCCAGGGGGCCTGGGGCCAACGTCCTGACTTTC. It encodes CASSPRGPGANVLTF.

In DNA, the CDR3 is TGTGCCAGCAGCCAAGTACAAGAGACCCAGTACTTC. It encodes CASSQVQETQYF. This chain joins TRBV14 and TRBJ2-5; D call uncertain. The CDR3 length is 12 residues. V lost 1 base and J 2 bases, leaving 2 bases between the germline ends. In germline, CDR1 is SGHDN, CDR2 FVKESK.

This chain links TRBV3-1 (or the pseudogene TRBV3-2) with TRBJ2-1; D unresolved. The V gene's germline CDR1 is LGHDT and CDR2 YNNKEL (reference sequence). This CDR3 is built from 11 residues. V was shortened by 1 base and J by 9 bases, with 4 bases between the two germline ends. In DNA form, the CDR3 reads TGTGCCAGCAGCCAAGGTATTGAGCAGTTCTTC. As protein: CASSQGIEQFF.

This clone was recorded once. The rearrangement uses TRBV7-9 and TRBJ2-7; 8 positions match TRBD2. Trimming at V came to 1 base and at J to 3 bases, leaving 2 bases not matched to a gene. The CDR3 is 14 residues long. Germline V gene sequence: CDR1 SEHNR, CDR2 FQNEAQ (reference sequence). The chain's CDR3 is CASSLGSGGYEQYF. CDR3 nucleotides: TGTGCCAGCAGCTTAGGGAGCGGGGGCTACGAGCAGTACTTC. The entire variable domain, with the rest obtained from reference TRBV7-9 and TRBJ2-7, is as follows: DTGVSQNPRHKITKRGQNVTFRCDPISEHNRLYWYRQTLGQGPEFLTYFQNEAQLEKSRLLSDRFSAERPKGSFSTLEIQRTEQGDSAMYLCASSLGSGGYEQYFGPGTRLTVT.

This clone was detected once. V gene TRBV7-3 combines with J gene TRBJ2-5, with 8 bases identical to TRBD2. The length of the CDR3 is 15 residues. The germline gives CDR1 SGHTA, CDR2 FQGTGA. V dropped 0 bases and J dropped 4; count of bases not matched to a gene: 4. The CDR3 region is CASSLTYSGIETQYF. In nucleotides, the CDR3 is TGTGCCAGCAGCTTAACGTATAGCGGGATAGAGACCCAGTACTTC.

The chain combines TRBV19 with TRBJ2-3; perhaps TRBD2 as D (6 bases). This CDR3 comprises 14 residues. With 6 bases removed from V and 5 bases from J, the gap between germline ends came to 15 bases. Germline V gene lookup returns CDR1 LNHDA and CDR2 SQIVND (reference sequence). The CDR3 loop reads CASRRGGGRDTQYF. Written as DNA, the CDR3 is TGTGCCAGTAGACGTGGTGGAGGGAGAGATACGCAGTATTTT.

V gene TRBV28 combines with J gene TRBJ1-2; D is possibly TRBD1 (6 bases). Between the trimmed V and J ends, which lost 6 bases and 5 bases, there was a span of 22 bases. This CDR3 spans 16 amino acids. From germline, CDR1 is MDHEN and CDR2 SYDVKM. The CDR3 loop is CASSLGVQGSRYGYTF. The CDR3 region has the DNA TGTGCCAGCAGCCTAGGGGTACAGGGCTCGAGGTATGGCTACACCTTC.

The V and J genes are TRBV14 and TRBJ1-4; D is perhaps TRBD1 (6 bases). Looked up from germline, CDR1 is SGHDN and CDR2 is FVKESK. V was shortened by 0 bases and J by 11 bases, with 22 bases between the two germline ends. The CDR3 extends over 17 amino acids. The CDR3 DNA follows: TGTGCCAGCAGCCAAGACAACCAAGGACAGCCCGGGAGGAAACTGTTTTTT. Protein sequence: CASSQDNQGQPGRKLFF.

The J gene is TRBJ1-3, the V gene TRBV19; D not certain. There are 13 residues in the CDR3. Trimming shortened V by 5 bases and J by 3 bases, and 8 bases separated the two germline ends. Germline V gives CDR1 LNHDA, CDR2 SQIVND (reference sequence). CDR3 nucleotide sequence: TGTGCCAGTAGTGAAACATTTGGAAACACCATATATTTT. Translation gives CASSETFGNTIYF.

The chain combines TRBV5-1 with TRBJ2-6; TRBD1 matches 7 bases. The germline CDR1 and CDR2 sequences are SGHRS and YFSETQ. The CDR3 has 17 amino acids. Losses at the gene ends were 0 bases for V and 0 bases for J; bases not matched to a gene: 3. CDR3 sequence: CASSLVGTVSGANVLTF. CDR3 sequence (DNA): TGCGCCAGCAGCTTGGTCGGGACAGTCTCTGGGGCCAACGTCCTGACTTTC.

The V and J genes are TRBV18 and TRBJ2-7, with TRBD1 identical over 7 bases. The CDR3 runs 15 residues. CDR1 and CDR2 from the germline V gene are KGHSH and LQKENI. Germline trimming cut 6 bases from V and 2 bases from J; bases unmatched to any gene: 10. CDR3 in amino acids: CASSQSGQSAYEQYF. CDR3 bases: TGTGCCAGCTCTCAGTCGGGACAGAGTGCCTACGAGCAGTACTTC. Filled out from reference TRBV18 and TRBJ2-7, the complete variable domain reads NAGVMQNPRHLVRRRGQEARLRCSPMKGHSHVYWYRQLPEEGLKFMVYLQKENIIDESGMPKERFSAEFPKEGPSILRIQQVVRGDSAAYFCASSQSGQSAYEQYFGPGTRLTVT.

V usage is TRBV4-1 and J usage is TRBJ1-4; D possibly corresponds to TRBD1 (5 bases). Germline lookup yields CDR1 MGHRA and CDR2 YSYEKL. The CDR3 contains 16 residues. Trimming stripped 4 bases from V and 7 bases from J, with 19 bases between. In nucleotides, the CDR3 is TGCGCCAGCAGCCCAGGGCTCTCCGTCGACAGTGAAAAACTGTTTTTT. It is translated as CASSPGLSVDSEKLFF.

The chain carries TRBV10-3 and TRBJ2-7; TRBD2 matches at 8 bases. The germline V gene has CDR1 ENHRY and CDR2 SYGVKD. Unmatched junction bases numbered 7, after V lost 8 bases and J lost 4 bases. This CDR3 spans 13 amino acids. The DNA for the CDR3 is TGTGCCATCGGGCCTAGCGGGTCTTACGAGCAGTACTTC. As protein: CAIGPSGSYEQYF.

The CDR3 nucleotides are TGTGCCAGCAGTGAAGCGTTAGGGGTGGGTGCCGGGGAGCTGTTTTTT. This gives the protein CASSEALGVGAGELFF. The V call is TRBV6-1, the J call TRBJ2-2, with D perhaps TRBD1 (5 bases). Trimming took off 0 bases at V and 6 bases at J, with 14 bases between the two ends. Per the germline V gene, CDR1 is MNHNS and CDR2 is SASEGT. CDR3 length: 16 amino acids.

CDR3 region: CASSVSPGTSGPYEQYF. Written as DNA, the CDR3 is TGTGCCAGCAGCGTGAGCCCTGGGACTAGCGGCCCCTACGAGCAGTACTTC. This chain connects TRBV9 to TRBJ2-7, with TRBD2 matching over 11 bases. CDR1 and CDR2 from the germline V gene are SGDLS and YYNGEE. The CDR3 sequence is 17 residues long. With V trimmed by 2 bases and J by 2 bases, 9 bases remained unmatched.

The V gene is TRBV6-4, the J gene TRBJ2-3; 10 bases agree with TRBD1. J gave up 6 bases and V 3 bases, and 6 bases lay outside the gene matches. The CDR3 contains 15 residues. Germline assignment: CDR1 MRHNA and CDR2 SNTAGT. For the CDR3, the DNA is TGTGCCAGCAGTGAAGGGACAGGGGTTACGGATACGCAGTATTTT. Encoded protein: CASSEGTGVTDTQYF.

This sequence joins TRBV7-9 and TRBJ1-4, with 8 bases matching TRBD1. The CDR3 contains 18 residues. From germline, CDR1 is SEHNR and CDR2 FQNEAQ (reference sequence). Germline trimming cut 8 bases from V and 0 bases from J; bases unmatched to any gene: 14. Written as DNA, the CDR3 is TGTGCCAGCCCGAGGAGCAAGGGACAGGCAACAACTAATGAAAAACTGTTTTTT. It yields the protein CASPRSKGQATTNEKLFF.

A single count supports this clone. V gene TRBV11-2 combines with J gene TRBJ2-7, with 9 nucleotides matching TRBD2. The V and J ends lost 5 bases and 4 bases, in that order; junction bases with no gene match: 9. Germline CDR1 reads SGHAT; CDR2 reads FQNNGV. The CDR3 totals 15 residues. In DNA, the CDR3 is TGTGCCAGCAGCCTATCGACTAGCGGCTTATACGAGCAGTACTTC. It codes for CASSLSTSGLYEQYF.

The chain links TRBV28 to TRBJ1-1, with 7 bases lining up with TRBD1. Germline V lookup: CDR1 MDHEN, CDR2 SYDVKM. CDR3 length equals 12 residues. V shed 6 bases, J shed 6 bases, and the junction held 4 bases outside the gene matches. CDR3 coding DNA: TGTGCCAGCAGGACAGGGAGGTCTGAAGCTTTCTTT. Protein sequence: CASRTGRSEAFF.

The V and J genes are TRBV27 and TRBJ2-3; 13 nucleotides line up with TRBD2. This CDR3 is 17 amino acids long. Trimming removed 4 bases from V and 2 bases from J; junction bases left unmatched: 6. From germline, CDR1 is MNHEY and CDR2 SMNVEV (reference sequence). CDR3 sequence (DNA): TGTGCCAGCAGTTCCAGACTAGCGGGGGGCCTCACAGATACGCAGTATTTT. Translation: CASSSRLAGGLTDTQYF.

The chain uses TRBV6-5 and TRBJ1-2; 8 nucleotides align to TRBD1. CDR1 is MNHEY, CDR2 SVGAGI, per germline. The CDR3 spans 14 residues. J gave up 4 bases and V 6 bases, and 7 bases lay outside the gene matches. For the CDR3, the DNA is TGTGCCAGCAGAACCGGGACAGGCGTCTATGGCTACACCTTC. Its protein product is CASRTGTGVYGYTF.

The V gene is TRBV10-3, the J gene TRBJ1-2; 7 nucleotides align to TRBD1. The CDR3 is 15 residues long. Trimming removed 2 bases from V and 3 bases from J; junction bases left unmatched: 6. Looked up from germline, CDR1 is ENHRY and CDR2 is SYGVKD. As DNA, the CDR3 is TGTGCCATCAGTGAGGGGACAGCCACTTACTATGGCTACACCTTC. Translation: CAISEGTATYYGYTF.

The rearrangement uses TRBV27 and TRBJ1-3; the D gene is possibly TRBD1 (6 bases). Between the trimmed V and J ends, which lost 2 bases and 2 bases, there was a span of 16 bases. CDR1 and CDR2 from the germline V gene are MNHEY and SMNVEV (reference sequence). This CDR3 has 17 amino acids. The chain's CDR3 is CASSLRGYSSAGNTIYF. CDR3 bases: TGTGCCAGCAGTTTAAGGGGGTACTCGTCGGCTGGAAACACCATATATTTT.

The chain employs TRBV19 and TRBJ1-2; the D gene is possibly TRBD1 (6 bases). Looked up from germline, CDR1 is LNHDA and CDR2 is SQIVND (reference sequence). Trimming removed 5 bases at V and 4 bases at J, with 20 bases between. The CDR3 covers 16 residues. CDR3 protein: CASSPPSTGRPYGYTF. The CDR3 nucleotides read TGTGCCAGTAGTCCCCCATCGACAGGTCGCCCCTATGGCTACACCTTC.

The chain combines TRBV27 with TRBJ1-6; D remains unclear. CDR1 is MNHEY and CDR2 is SMNVEV in the germline V gene (reference sequence). The CDR3 is 17 amino acids. V was trimmed by 6 bases and J by 1 base, leaving 16 bases between them. CDR3 sequence (DNA): TGTGCCAGCAGCCACCTAAGCTGGAGGTCCTATAATTCACCCCTCCACTTT. Encoded protein: CASSHLSWRSYNSPLHF.

V usage is TRBV19 and J usage is TRBJ1-6, with TRBD1 identical over 10 bases. The CDR3 contains 15 residues. V lost 5 bases, J lost 10 bases, and 8 bases stayed unmatched. Germline V CDR1 and CDR2: LNHDA, SQIVND (reference sequence). CDR3 DNA: TGTGCCAGTAGTCCCGGGACAGGGGTGAACTCACCCCTCCACTTT. This encodes CASSPGTGVNSPLHF.

This clone has only a few counts. The V and J genes are TRBV29-1 and TRBJ1-2, with D perhaps TRBD1 (5 bases). Deletions cut 4 bases from V and 8 bases from J, with 11 bases between. The CDR3 has 11 residues. Germline lookup yields CDR1 SQVTM and CDR2 ANQGSEA. CDR3 sequence (DNA): TGCAGCGTTGGGCAGGGAGGAGGCTACACCTTC. Its protein is CSVGQGGGYTF.